Listed below are T cell receptor beta chains from one sample, sequenced in a study of cytotoxic CD8 clonotypes in ibrutinib-treated CLL. Profiling relied on immunoSEQ multiplex PCR, and the TCRdb table lists in-frame clones only, not all of them. Of about 68,000 clones in the sample, roughly 72% were seen once. Source: PBMCs, taken after 12 months of ibrutinib treatment. The receptors shown here come from a human donor with chronic lymphocytic leukemia. Each CDR3 is given with its conserved first and last residue. The D gene is left open where the match is weak. Only some rows state a clone size, as once, few, many or a class for expanded clones.

d_call | j_call | clone_size | v_call | cdr3_aa | cdr3_nt
- | TRBJ1-1 | - | TRBV6-1 | CASSEPGHVSNTEAFF | TGTGCCAGCAGTGAACCCGGACATGTTTCGAACACTGAAGCTTTCTTT
- | TRBJ1-2 | - | TRBV14 | CASSQGRSYGYTF | TGTGCCAGCAGCCAAGGTCGCAGCTATGGCTACACCTTC
- | TRBJ2-5 | - | TRBV4-3 | CASSQVGQQETQYF | TGCGCCAGCAGCCAAGTTGGACAGCAAGAGACCCAGTACTTC
TRBD2 | TRBJ2-3 | few | TRBV18 | CASSPPEGGPSTDTQYF | TGTGCCAGCTCACCACCGGAGGGAGGGCCTAGCACAGATACGCAGTATTTT
- | TRBJ2-7 | - | TRBV18 | CASSPQKGYEQYF | TGTGCCAGCTCACCACAAAAGGGTTACGAGCAGTACTTC
- | TRBJ2-7 | - | TRBV28 | CASRPQGTHEQYF | TGTGCCAGCAGGCCTCAGGGTACCCACGAGCAGTACTTC
- | TRBJ1-1 | - | TRBV7-2 | CASNVGMAGTTEAFF | TGTGCCAGCAACGTGGGAATGGCAGGGACCACTGAAGCTTTCTTT
- | TRBJ2-3 | - | TRBV9 | CASSTEGGNTDTQYF | TGTGCCAGCAGCACGGAGGGCGGGAACACAGATACGCAGTATTTT
- | TRBJ1-6 | - | TRBV28 | CASNQVGINSPLHF | TGTGCCAGCAACCAAGTTGGCATCAATTCACCCCTCCACTTT
TRBD1 | TRBJ1-4 | once | TRBV9 | CASSVDGGQGVLGEKLFF | TGTGCCAGCAGCGTAGATGGAGGACAGGGGGTGTTAGGTGAAAAACTGTTTTTT
TRBD1 | TRBJ1-4 | - | TRBV2 | CASRKGDRTSNEKLFF | TGTGCCAGCAGGAAGGGGGACAGAACCTCTAATGAAAAACTGTTTTTT
TRBD1 | TRBJ2-5 | - | TRBV6-5 | CASSNWDRGPQETQYF | TGTGCCAGCAGTAACTGGGACAGGGGCCCCCAAGAGACCCAGTACTTC
- | TRBJ2-5 | - | TRBV10-2 | CASSENLAGARETQYF | TGCGCCAGCAGTGAGAACCTCGCAGGAGCCAGGGAGACCCAGTACTTC
- | TRBJ2-3 | - | TRBV7-2 | CASSLERQLSTDTQYF | TGTGCCAGCAGCTTAGAAAGGCAACTTAGCACAGATACGCAGTATTTT
- | TRBJ2-1 | - | TRBV13 | CASSARFAYNEQFF | TGTGCCAGCAGCGCCCGTTTTGCATACAATGAGCAGTTCTTC
TRBD1 | TRBJ2-3 | - | TRBV27 | CASSLDRGIDTQYF | TGTGCCAGCAGCCTGGACAGGGGCATAGATACGCAGTATTTT